This entry lists 9 T cell receptor beta chains sequenced from one sample in a study of cytomegalovirus exposure and HLA in healthy donors. PCR amplification relied on 60 Vbeta primers (plus 13 Jbeta primers). Clones were sequenced by immunoSEQ multiplex PCR, and TCRdb holds only the in-frame ones, with some missing. This table lists some 160,000 clones. The sequenced material came from PBMCs. Every receptor here comes from a man younger than 45 in good health and CMV-seronegative.

This chain links TRBV7-6 with TRBJ1-3, with unresolved D. CDR3 length equals 14 residues. The V end lost 5 bases, the J end lost 4 bases, and 12 bases lay between the germline ends. Per germline, CDR1 SGHVS and CDR2 FNYEAQ. The CDR3 bases are TGTGCCAGCAGCCTAGAGAGCTCCGGAAACACCATATATTTT. This codes for CASSLESSGNTIYF.

The chain recombines TRBV4-2 with TRBJ2-1; 7 nucleotides agree with TRBD2. CDR1 is LGHNA, CDR2 YNFKEQ, per germline. This CDR3 contains 17 residues. After removal of 4 bases from V and 1 base from J, the junction contained 10 bases not matched to a gene. The CDR3 bases are TGTGCCAGCAGCCTTTTCCAGCGGGGAAATTCCTACAATGAGCAGTTCTTC. Protein: CASSLFQRGNSYNEQFF.

The chain links TRBV7-8 to TRBJ1-1; D gene ambiguous. Germline CDR1 and CDR2: SGHVS and FQNEAQ. CDR3 length: 13 amino acids. Trimming removed 1 base from V and 8 bases from J, with 11 bases in between. The CDR3 DNA sequence: TGTGCCAGCAGCTTAGGAGGGAGGGTAGAAGCTTTCTTT. This sequence encodes CASSLGGRVEAFF.

The chain couples TRBV5-1 to TRBJ2-2; 12 nucleotides align to TRBD2. The CDR3 is 18 residues long. V lost 0 bases and J lost 3; bases outside the gene matches: 6. CDR1 is SGHRS and CDR2 is YFSETQ in the germline V gene. CDR3 nucleotide sequence: TGCGCCAGCAGCTTGGTAGCTAGCGGGAGGGCCGACACCGGGGAGCTGTTTTTT. Amino acid sequence: CASSLVASGRADTGELFF. Based on the CDR3 plus reference TRBV5-1 and TRBJ2-2, the full variable domain is KAGVTQTPRYLIKTRGQQVTLSCSPISGHRSVSWYQQTPGQGLQFLFEYFSETQRNKGNFPGRFSGRQFSNSRSEMNVSTLELGDSALYLCASSLVASGRADTGELFFGEGSRLTVL.

The chain uses TRBV4-1 and TRBJ2-7; 7 positions agree with TRBD1. V shed 2 bases, J shed 4 bases, and the junction held 11 bases outside the gene matches. CDR3 length equals 16 residues. CDR1 and CDR2 (germline): MGHRA, YSYEKL. As DNA, the CDR3 is TGCGCCAGCAGCCAAACACTCGGACAGGACCTTTACGAGCAGTACTTC. This gives the protein CASSQTLGQDLYEQYF.

The chain recombines TRBV28 with TRBJ2-1; 10 bases fit TRBD1. The trim removed 10 bases at V and 7 bases at J, leaving 16 bases unmatched. The CDR3 is 16 residues long. From germline, CDR1 is MDHEN and CDR2 SYDVKM. The CDR3 nucleotides are TGTGCCACCGACAAATCCCCGGGACAGGGGATAAATGAGCAGTTCTTC. This codes for CATDKSPGQGINEQFF. Supplemented by reference TRBV28 and TRBJ2-1, the full variable domain reads DVKVTQSSRYLVKRTGEKVFLECVQDMDHENMFWYRQDPGLGLRLIYFSYDVKMKEKGDIPEGYSVSREKKERFSLILESASTNQTSMYLCATDKSPGQGINEQFFGPGTRLTVL.

The chain combines TRBV6-5 with TRBJ2-7; D gene unclear. Germline values: CDR1 MNHEY, CDR2 SVGAGI. V lost 2 bases and J lost 2, with 10 bases in between. CDR3 length equals 14 residues. In DNA form, the CDR3 reads TGTGCCAGCAGTTACGTGAGCCCGACCTACGAGCAGTACTTC. It specifies CASSYVSPTYEQYF.

The chain employs TRBV5-1 and TRBJ1-1, with TRBD1 matching 9 bases. Germline V CDR1 and CDR2: SGHRS, YFSETQ. This CDR3 region has 15 residues. V lost 1 base and J lost 1; bases outside the gene matches: 2. The CDR3 nucleotides are TGCGCCAGCAGCTTGAGACAGGGGGAGAACACTGAAGCTTTCTTT. This encodes CASSLRQGENTEAFF.

The V gene is TRBV5-1, the J gene TRBJ2-3, with a tentative D call TRBD1 (5 bases). Germline V lookup: CDR1 SGHRS, CDR2 YFSETQ. Trimming pared 4 bases from V and 0 bases from J, leaving 9 bases between. The CDR3 extends over 14 amino acids. The DNA of the CDR3 is TGCGCCAGCAGCCCCGGACATAGCACAGATACGCAGTATTTT. Its translation is CASSPGHSTDTQYF. Combining the CDR3 with reference TRBV5-1 and TRBJ2-3 gives the whole variable domain KAGVTQTPRYLIKTRGQQVTLSCSPISGHRSVSWYQQTPGQGLQFLFEYFSETQRNKGNFPGRFSGRQFSNSRSEMNVSTLELGDSALYLCASSPGHSTDTQYFGPGTRLTVL.